One and the same sample provided the 8 T cell receptor beta chains below, sequenced in a study of blood T cell repertoires in COVID-19. The table came from immunoSEQ multiplex PCR; TCRdb's copy has only in-frame clones and leaves some out. The sample shows about 200,000 clones, over 70% of them seen only once. Sequenced input: peripheral blood. These receptors all stem from an elderly woman with acute or convalescent COVID-19.

CDR3 sequence (DNA): TGTGCCAGCAGCTTAGAAGGGGGACGCCTACGCTCTGGAAACACCATATATTTT. Protein sequence: CASSLEGGRLRSGNTIYF. The rearrangement uses TRBV11-2 and TRBJ1-3; TRBD1 is a possible D gene (6 bases). This CDR3 is 18 amino acids long. Trimming shortened V by 0 bases and J by 0 bases, and 15 bases separated the two germline ends. Germline values: CDR1 SGHAT, CDR2 FQNNGV.

This chain joins TRBV3-1 (or the pseudogene TRBV3-2) and TRBJ1-6, with 7 nucleotides matching TRBD1. Trimming at V came to 3 bases and at J to 10 bases, leaving 12 bases not matched to a gene. The CDR3 sequence is 16 residues long. Per germline, CDR1 LGHDT and CDR2 YNNKEL (reference sequence). CDR3 in amino acids: CASSQGLTGNRSPLHF. Here the CDR3 DNA reads TGTGCCAGCAGCCAGGGATTGACAGGGAATAGGTCACCCCTCCACTTT.

The chain uses TRBV4-2 and TRBJ2-7, with TRBD2 matching 9 bases. The CDR3 is 15 amino acids. V lost 0 bases, J lost 4 bases, and 4 bases stayed unmatched. Germline CDR1 is LGHNA and CDR2 is YNFKEQ. The DNA of the CDR3 is TGTGCCAGCAGCCAAGAGCTAGCGGGAATTTACGAGCAGTACTTC. Translation: CASSQELAGIYEQYF.

This rearrangement joins TRBV4-2 to TRBJ2-5; D gene ambiguous. Germline CDR1 LGHNA, CDR2 YNFKEQ. Trimming removed 3 bases from V and 3 bases from J, with 11 bases in between. CDR3 length equals 14 residues. CDR3: CASSHSADKETQYF. In nucleotides, the CDR3 is TGTGCCAGCAGCCACTCGGCGGATAAAGAGACCCAGTACTTC.

The V gene is TRBV3-1 (or the pseudogene TRBV3-2), the J gene TRBJ1-6; D unclear. There are 15 residues in the CDR3. V was clipped by 2 bases and J by 1 base, with 6 bases between them. CDR1 is LGHDT and CDR2 is YNNKEL in the germline V gene (reference sequence). CDR3 DNA: TGTGCCAGCAGCCAACCCACTTCCTATAATTCACCCCTCCACTTT. Translation gives CASSQPTSYNSPLHF.

V usage is TRBV28 and J usage is TRBJ1-3; D unresolved. Germline V gene lookup returns CDR1 MDHEN and CDR2 SYDVKM. Trimming took 1 base from V and 7 from J, leaving 8 bases between them. This CDR3 spans 13 amino acids. CDR3 in DNA: TGTGCCAGCAGTTTATCATTGGGCAACACCATATATTTT. It encodes CASSLSLGNTIYF.

This clone was seen once. This sequence joins TRBV12-3 or TRBV12-4 and TRBJ1-2; a weak D match, TRBD1 (5 bases). Between the trimmed V and J ends, which lost 1 base and 5 bases, there was a span of 8 bases. This CDR3 has 13 amino acids. The chain's CDR3 is CASSLGGTYGYTF. CDR3 nucleotide sequence: TGTGCCAGCAGTTTAGGAGGGACTTATGGCTACACCTTC.

The chain joins TRBV6-6 to TRBJ2-3; 8 nucleotides align to TRBD1. After removal of 2 bases from V and 1 base from J, the junction contained 5 bases not matched to a gene. This CDR3 spans 16 amino acids. Germline V lookup: CDR1 MNHNY, CDR2 SVGAGI (reference sequence). CDR3 DNA: TGTGCCAGCAGTTACCCCCAGGGGGCTGGCACAGATACGCAGTATTTT. Its protein product is CASSYPQGAGTDTQYF.